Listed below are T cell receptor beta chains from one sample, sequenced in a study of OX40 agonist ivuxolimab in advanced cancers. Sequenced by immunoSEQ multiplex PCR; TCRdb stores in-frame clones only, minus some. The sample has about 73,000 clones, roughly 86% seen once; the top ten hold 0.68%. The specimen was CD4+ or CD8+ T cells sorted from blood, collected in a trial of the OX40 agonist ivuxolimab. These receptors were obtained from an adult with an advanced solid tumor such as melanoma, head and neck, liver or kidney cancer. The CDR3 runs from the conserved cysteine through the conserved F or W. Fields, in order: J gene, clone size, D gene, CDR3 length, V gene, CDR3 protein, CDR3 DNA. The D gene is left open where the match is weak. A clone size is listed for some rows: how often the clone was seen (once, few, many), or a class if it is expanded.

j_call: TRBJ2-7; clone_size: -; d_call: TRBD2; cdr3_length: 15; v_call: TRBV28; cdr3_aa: CASSLGGSGGFEQYF; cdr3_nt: TGTGCCAGCAGTCTCGGAGGTAGCGGGGGGTTTGAGCAGTACTTC
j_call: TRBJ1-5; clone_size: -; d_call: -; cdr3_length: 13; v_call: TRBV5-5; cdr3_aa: CASSLARGQPQHF; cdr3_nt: TGTGCCAGCAGCTTGGCTCGAGGGCAGCCCCAGCATTTT
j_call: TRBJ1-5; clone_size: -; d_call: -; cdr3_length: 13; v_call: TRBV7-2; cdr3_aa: CASSLYRDQPQHF; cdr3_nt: TGTGCCAGCAGCTTATATCGGGATCAGCCCCAGCATTTT
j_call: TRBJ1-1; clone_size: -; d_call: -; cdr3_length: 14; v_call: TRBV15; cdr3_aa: CATSKGSGGTEAFF; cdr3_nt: TGTGCCACCAGCAAGGGGTCGGGGGGCACTGAAGCTTTCTTT
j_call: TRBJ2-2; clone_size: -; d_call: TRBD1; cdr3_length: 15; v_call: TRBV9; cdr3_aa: CASSVVQGASGELFF; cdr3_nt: TGTGCCAGCAGCGTAGTACAGGGGGCTAGCGGGGAGCTGTTTTTT
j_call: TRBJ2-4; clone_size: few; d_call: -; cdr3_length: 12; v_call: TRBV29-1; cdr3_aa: CSVPWRGPIQYF; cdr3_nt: TGCAGCGTCCCCTGGCGGGGGCCTATTCAGTACTTC
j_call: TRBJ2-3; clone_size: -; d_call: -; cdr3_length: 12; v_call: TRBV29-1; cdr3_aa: CSVPPGIDTQYF; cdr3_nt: TGCAGCGTTCCCCCCGGGATAGATACGCAGTATTTT
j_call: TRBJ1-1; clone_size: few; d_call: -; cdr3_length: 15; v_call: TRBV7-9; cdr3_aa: CASSWVARRETEAFF; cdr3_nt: TGTGCCAGCAGTTGGGTTGCCCGTCGGGAGACTGAAGCTTTCTTT
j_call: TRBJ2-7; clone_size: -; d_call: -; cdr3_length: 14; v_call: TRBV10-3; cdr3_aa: CAIRPNPGPYEQYF; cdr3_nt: TGTGCCATCAGGCCAAATCCGGGCCCCTACGAGCAGTACTTC
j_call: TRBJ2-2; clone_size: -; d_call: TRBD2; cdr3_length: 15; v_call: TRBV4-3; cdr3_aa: CASSQASGGPGELFF; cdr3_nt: TGCGCCAGCAGCCAAGCTAGCGGGGGACCCGGGGAGCTGTTTTTT
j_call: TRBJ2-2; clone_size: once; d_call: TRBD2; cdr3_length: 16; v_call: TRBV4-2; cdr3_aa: CASSQASSGETGELFF; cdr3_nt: TGTGCCAGCAGCCAAGCTTCTAGCGGGGAAACCGGGGAGCTGTTTTTT
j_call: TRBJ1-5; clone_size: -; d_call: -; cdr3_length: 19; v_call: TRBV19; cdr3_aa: CASRISGGSGTLGNQPQHF; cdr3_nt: TGTGCCAGTCGAATCTCGGGGGGGTCGGGGACTTTGGGGAATCAGCCCCAGCATTTT
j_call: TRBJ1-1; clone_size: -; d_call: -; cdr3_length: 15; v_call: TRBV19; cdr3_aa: CASSSPSRQASEAFF; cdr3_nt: TGTGCCAGTAGTAGCCCGTCGCGGCAGGCTTCTGAAGCTTTCTTT
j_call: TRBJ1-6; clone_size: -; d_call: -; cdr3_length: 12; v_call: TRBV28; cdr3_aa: CASSLINSPLHF; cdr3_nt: TGTGCCAGCAGTTTAATTAATTCACCCCTCCACTTT
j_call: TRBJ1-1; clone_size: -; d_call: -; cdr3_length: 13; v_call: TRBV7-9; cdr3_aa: CASSPLREVGAFF; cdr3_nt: TGTGCCAGCAGCCCTCTAAGGGAAGTAGGAGCTTTCTTT
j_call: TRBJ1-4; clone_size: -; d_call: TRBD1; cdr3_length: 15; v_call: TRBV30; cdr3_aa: CALRLGQGGGEKLFF; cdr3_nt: TGTGCCTTACGCCTCGGACAGGGGGGAGGAGAAAAACTGTTTTTT
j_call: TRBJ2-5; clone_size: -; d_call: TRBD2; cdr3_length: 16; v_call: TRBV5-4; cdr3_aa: CASSWASGGQGETQYF; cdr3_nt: TGTGCCAGCAGCTGGGCTAGCGGGGGGCAGGGGGAGACCCAGTACTTC
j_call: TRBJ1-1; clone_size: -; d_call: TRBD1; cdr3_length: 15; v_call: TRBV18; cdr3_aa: CASSRQGQMNTEAFF; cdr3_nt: TGTGCCAGCTCACGCCAGGGACAGATGAACACTGAAGCTTTCTTT
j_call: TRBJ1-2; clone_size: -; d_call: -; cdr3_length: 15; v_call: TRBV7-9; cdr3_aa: CASSPVLTGPYGYTF; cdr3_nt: TGTGCCAGCAGCCCAGTTTTGACAGGCCCCTATGGCTACACCTTC
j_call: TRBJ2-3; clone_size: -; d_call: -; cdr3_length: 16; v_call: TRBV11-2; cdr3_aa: CASSFTAELRTDTQYF; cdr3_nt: TGTGCCAGCAGCTTTACAGCGGAACTACGCACAGATACGCAGTATTTT
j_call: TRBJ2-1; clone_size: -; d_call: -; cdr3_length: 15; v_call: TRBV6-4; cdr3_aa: CASSDVGGAYNEQFF; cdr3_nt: TGTGCCAGCAGTGACGTGGGGGGGGCTTACAATGAGCAGTTCTTC
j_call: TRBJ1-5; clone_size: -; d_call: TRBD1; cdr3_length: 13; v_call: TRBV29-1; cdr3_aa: CSVRGTGNQPQHF; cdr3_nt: TGCAGCGTTAGGGGGACAGGCAATCAGCCCCAGCATTTT
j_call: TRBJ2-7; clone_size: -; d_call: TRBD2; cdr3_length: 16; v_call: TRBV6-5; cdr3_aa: CASSSGLAVASYEQYF; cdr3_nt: TGTGCCAGCAGTTCGGGACTAGCGGTGGCCTCCTACGAGCAGTACTTC
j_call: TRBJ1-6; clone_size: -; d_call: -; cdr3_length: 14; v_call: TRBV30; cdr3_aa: CAWRVQTGLWALHF; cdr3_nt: TGTGCCTGGAGGGTCCAGACAGGACTGTGGGCCCTCCACTTT
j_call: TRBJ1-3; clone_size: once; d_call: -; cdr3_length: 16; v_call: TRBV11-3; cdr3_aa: CASSATSQSSGNTIYF; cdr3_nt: TGTGCCAGCAGCGCGACCAGTCAAAGCTCTGGAAACACCATATATTTT
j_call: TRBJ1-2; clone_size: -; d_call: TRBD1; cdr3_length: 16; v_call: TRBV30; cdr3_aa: CAWSPGTGGINYGYTF; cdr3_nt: TGTGCCTGGAGTCCGGGTACAGGGGGAATTAACTATGGCTACACCTTC
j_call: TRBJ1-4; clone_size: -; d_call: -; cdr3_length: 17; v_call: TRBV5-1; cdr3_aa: CASSLDLGPSGIEKLFF; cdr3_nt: TGCGCCAGCAGCCTAGATTTGGGACCCAGCGGGATTGAAAAACTGTTTTTT
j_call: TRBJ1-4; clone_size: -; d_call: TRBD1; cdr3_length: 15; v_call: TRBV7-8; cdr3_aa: CASSPKDRGREKLFF; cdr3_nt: TGTGCCAGCAGCCCCAAGGACAGGGGGAGGGAAAAACTGTTTTTT
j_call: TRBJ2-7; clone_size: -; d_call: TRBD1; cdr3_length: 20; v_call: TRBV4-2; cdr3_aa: CASSHLSPGQGAIDGYEQYF; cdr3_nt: TGTGCCAGCAGCCACTTAAGTCCGGGACAGGGGGCGATAGATGGCTACGAGCAGTACTTC
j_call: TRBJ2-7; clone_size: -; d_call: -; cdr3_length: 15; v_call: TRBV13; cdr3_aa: CASSPQQTWLREQYF; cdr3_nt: TGTGCCAGCAGCCCCCAGCAGACTTGGTTAAGGGAGCAGTACTTC
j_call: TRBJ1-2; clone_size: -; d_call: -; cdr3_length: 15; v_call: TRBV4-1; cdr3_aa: CASSQDDRYHYGYTF; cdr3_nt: TGCGCCAGCAGCCAAGATGATAGATATCACTATGGCTACACCTTC
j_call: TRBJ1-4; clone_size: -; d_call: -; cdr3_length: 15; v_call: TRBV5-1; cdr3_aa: CASSLEGATNEKLFF; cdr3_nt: TGCGCCAGCAGCTTGGAGGGGGCAACTAATGAAAAACTGTTTTTT
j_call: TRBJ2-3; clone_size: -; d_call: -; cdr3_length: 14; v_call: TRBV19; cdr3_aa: CASSSTSSTDTQYF; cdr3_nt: TGTGCCAGTAGCTCCACTAGTAGCACAGATACGCAGTATTTT
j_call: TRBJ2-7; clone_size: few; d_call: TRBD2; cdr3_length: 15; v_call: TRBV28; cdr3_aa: CASSSGLAGSYEQYF; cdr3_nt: TGTGCCAGCAGCTCGGGACTAGCGGGATCCTACGAGCAGTACTTC
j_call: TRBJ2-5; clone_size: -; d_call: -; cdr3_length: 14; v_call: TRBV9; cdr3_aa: CASSVEMRPRTQYF; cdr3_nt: TGTGCCAGCAGCGTAGAGATGCGCCCTAGGACCCAGTACTTC
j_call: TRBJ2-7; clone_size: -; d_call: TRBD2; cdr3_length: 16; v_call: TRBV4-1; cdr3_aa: CASSPIGTSVTYEQYF; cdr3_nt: TGCGCCAGCAGCCCAATCGGGACTAGCGTTACTTACGAGCAGTACTTC
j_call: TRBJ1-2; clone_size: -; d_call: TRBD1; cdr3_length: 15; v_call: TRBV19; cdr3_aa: CASSPDRGPDYGYTF; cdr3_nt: TGTGCCAGTAGTCCCGACAGGGGGCCGGACTATGGCTACACCTTC
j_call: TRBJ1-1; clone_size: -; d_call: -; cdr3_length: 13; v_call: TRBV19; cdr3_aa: CASLQARGTEAFF; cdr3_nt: TGTGCCAGTTTGCAGGCGAGGGGGACTGAAGCTTTCTTT
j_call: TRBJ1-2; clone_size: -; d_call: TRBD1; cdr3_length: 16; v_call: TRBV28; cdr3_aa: CASSLGGQGANYGYTF; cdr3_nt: TGTGCCAGCAGTTTGGGGGGACAGGGGGCAAACTATGGCTACACCTTC
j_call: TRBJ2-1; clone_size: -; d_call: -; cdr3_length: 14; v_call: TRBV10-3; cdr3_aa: CAISVGSSYNEQFF; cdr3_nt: TGTGCCATCAGTGTTGGTAGCTCCTACAATGAGCAGTTCTTC
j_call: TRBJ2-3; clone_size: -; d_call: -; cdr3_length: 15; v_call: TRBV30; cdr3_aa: CAWSVGAFGGDTQYF; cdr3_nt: TGTGCCTGGAGTGTGGGCGCTTTCGGGGGAGATACGCAGTATTTT
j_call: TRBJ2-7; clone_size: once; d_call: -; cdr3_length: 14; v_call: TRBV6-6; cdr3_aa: CASRRTGSSYEQYF; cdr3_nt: TGTGCCAGCAGACGGACTGGAAGCTCCTACGAGCAGTACTTC
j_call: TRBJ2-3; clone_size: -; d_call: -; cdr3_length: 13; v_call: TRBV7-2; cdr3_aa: CASSSLGSSTQYF; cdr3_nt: TGTGCCAGCAGCTCCCTTGGATCCTCTACGCAGTATTTT
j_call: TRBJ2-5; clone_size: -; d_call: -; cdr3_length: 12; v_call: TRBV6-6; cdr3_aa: CASSYSFETQYF; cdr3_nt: TGTGCCAGCAGTTACTCGTTCGAGACCCAGTACTTC
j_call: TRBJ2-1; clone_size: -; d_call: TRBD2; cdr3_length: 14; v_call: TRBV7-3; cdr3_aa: CASSLTSGSNEQFF; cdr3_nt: TGTGCCAGCAGCTTAACTAGCGGGAGCAATGAGCAGTTCTTC
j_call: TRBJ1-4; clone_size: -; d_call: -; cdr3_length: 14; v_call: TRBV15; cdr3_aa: CATSRLRGNEKLFF; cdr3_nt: TGTGCCACCAGCAGGCTCAGGGGTAATGAAAAACTGTTTTTT
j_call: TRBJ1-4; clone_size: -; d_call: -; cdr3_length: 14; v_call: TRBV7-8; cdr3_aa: CASSPGTGGEKLFF; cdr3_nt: TGTGCCAGCAGCCCCGGGACTGGGGGTGAAAAACTGTTTTTT
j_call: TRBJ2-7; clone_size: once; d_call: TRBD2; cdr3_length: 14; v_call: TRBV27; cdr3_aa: CASSPAGGRREQYF; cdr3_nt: TGTGCCAGCAGTCCCGCGGGGGGGAGGCGAGAGCAGTACTTC
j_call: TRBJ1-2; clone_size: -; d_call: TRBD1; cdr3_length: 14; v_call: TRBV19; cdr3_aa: CASSILDRGRGYTF; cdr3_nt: TGTGCCAGTAGTATCCTTGACAGGGGACGGGGCTACACCTTC
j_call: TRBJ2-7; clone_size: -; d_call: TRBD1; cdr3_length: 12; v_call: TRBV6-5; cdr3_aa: CASSDRGYEQYF; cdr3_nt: TGTGCCAGCAGTGACAGGGGGTACGAGCAGTACTTC
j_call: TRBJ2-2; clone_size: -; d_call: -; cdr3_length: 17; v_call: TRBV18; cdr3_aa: CASSPLRDFSNTGELFF; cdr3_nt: TGTGCCAGCTCACCTCTTCGGGACTTTTCAAACACCGGGGAGCTGTTTTTT
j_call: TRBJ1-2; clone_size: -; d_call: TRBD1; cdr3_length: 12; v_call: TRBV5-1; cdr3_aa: CASSETGGGYTF; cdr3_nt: TGCGCCAGCTCAGAGACAGGGGGTGGCTACACCTTC